The clone carrying this T cell receptor beta chain came up many times. In the authors' workflow: Estimation of nucleated cell counts was performed using reference gene primer amplification. Only in-frame clones appear in the TCRdb table, and some are missing; sequencing was by immunoSEQ multiplex PCR. V and J calls plus clone size are reproduced from that table; the DNA served to infer D and trimming. The sample gives under 300,000 clones, just under 85% of which show up once; 15% is in the top ten. These data come from a study of blood T cell repertoires in COVID-19. The overall study: In each case, the material was cDNA or gDNA derived from T cells, B-cell-depleted T cells, or PBMCs.

The CDR3 is 14 amino acids. CDR1 SNHLY and CDR2 FYNNEI come from the germline V gene. The V segment lost 3 bases and the J segment 0 bases; nucleotides outside the gene matches: 1. Cohort 3 recovery required two negative PCRs, clearance, or symptom resolution. The TCR was taken from a man aged 40-49 years who had recovered from COVID-19. This chain links TRBV2 with TRBJ1-2; TRBD1 aligns across 7 bases. The sample consisted of PBMCs or T cells enriched from blood (not recorded which). The CDR3, as DNA: TGTGCCAGCAGTGATCAGGGGGCTAACTATGGCTACACCTTC. It codes for CASSDQGANYGYTF. The full variable domain, rest sourced from reference TRBV2 and TRBJ1-2, is EPEVTQTPSHQVTQMGQEVILRCVPISNHLYFYWYRQILGQKVEFLVSFYNNEISEKSEIFDDQFSVERPDGSNFTLKIRSTKLEDSAMYFCASSDQGANYGYTFGSGTRLTVV.